The T cell receptor beta chain described here comes from a study of T-cell reconstitution after alpha-beta-depleted transplantation in children. Unique molecular identifiers were incorporated when the TCRbeta library was constructed. TCRdb redid the calling of the PCR reads with MiXCR, one entry per CDR3 protein. The table has 240,000 or so distinct CDR3 sequences, more than 10% seen once. V lost 1 base, J lost 7 bases, and 4 bases stayed unmatched. This CDR3 has 13 residues. From germline, CDR1 is MGHRA and CDR2 YSYEKL. This sequence originates from a human donor who donated a stem cell graft to a child with acute lymphoblastic leukemia. This material consisted of PBMCs from the stem cell graft donor, taken from the stem cell graft. This rearrangement joins TRBV4-1 to TRBJ2-7; 7 bases are shared with TRBD1. The CDR3 bases are TGCGCCAGCAGCCAAGTAACAGGGGAAGAGCAGTACTTC. Protein sequence: CASSQVTGEEQYF.